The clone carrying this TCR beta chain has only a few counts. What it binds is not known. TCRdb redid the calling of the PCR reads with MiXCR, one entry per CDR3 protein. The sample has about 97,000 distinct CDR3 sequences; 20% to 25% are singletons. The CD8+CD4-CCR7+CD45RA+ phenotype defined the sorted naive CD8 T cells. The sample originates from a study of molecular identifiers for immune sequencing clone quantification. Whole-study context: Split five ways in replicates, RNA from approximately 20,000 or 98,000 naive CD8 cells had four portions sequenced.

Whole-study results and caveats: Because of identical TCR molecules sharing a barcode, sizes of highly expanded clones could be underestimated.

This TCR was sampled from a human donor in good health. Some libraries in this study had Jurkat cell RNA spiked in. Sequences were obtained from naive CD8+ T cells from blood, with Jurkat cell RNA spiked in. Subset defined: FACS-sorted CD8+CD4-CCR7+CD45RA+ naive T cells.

The DNA of the CDR3 is TGTGCCAGTAGTCCTCGCGGAAGACACAATGAGCAGTTCTTC. It encodes CASSPRGRHNEQFF. The V and J genes are TRBV19 and TRBJ2-1; no reliable D call. From germline, CDR1 is LNHDA and CDR2 SQIVND (reference sequence). This CDR3 is built from 14 residues. Trimming shortened V by 5 bases and J by 5 bases, and 13 bases separated the two germline ends.